The sequence of this T cell receptor (beta chain) was determined in a study of T cell responses to AZD1222 COVID-19 vaccine. This CDR3 contains 14 residues. V lost 10 bases and J 1 base, leaving 16 bases between the germline ends. CDR1 is MDHEN, CDR2 SYDVKM, per germline. Produced via immunoSEQ multiplex PCR; TCRdb's table is partial and in-frame only. The sample has about 110,000 clones, around nine tenths seen once; the top ten hold 3% to 3.5%. The sample was peripheral blood, taken on day 0 of MenACWY control vaccination. The V gene is TRBV28, the J gene TRBJ1-1; tentatively, D is TRBD1 (5 bases). This receptor was obtained from an adult in good health. The CDR3 DNA is TGTGCCATCAAAGAATCGGGGGGGAACACTGAAGCTTTCTTT. It translates to CAIKESGGNTEAFF.